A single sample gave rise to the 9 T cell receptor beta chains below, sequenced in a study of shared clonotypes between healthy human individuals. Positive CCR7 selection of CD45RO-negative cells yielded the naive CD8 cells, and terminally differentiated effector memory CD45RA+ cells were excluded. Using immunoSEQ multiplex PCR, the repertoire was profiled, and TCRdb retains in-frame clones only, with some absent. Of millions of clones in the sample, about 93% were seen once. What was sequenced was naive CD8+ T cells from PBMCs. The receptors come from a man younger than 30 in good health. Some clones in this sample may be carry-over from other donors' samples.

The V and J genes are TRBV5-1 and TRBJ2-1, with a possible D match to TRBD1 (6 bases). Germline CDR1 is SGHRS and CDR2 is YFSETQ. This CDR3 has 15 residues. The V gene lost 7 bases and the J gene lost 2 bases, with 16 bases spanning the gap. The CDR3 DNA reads TGCGCCAGCGGCCCGACCGGGACAACCTACAATGAGCAGTTCTTC. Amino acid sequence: CASGPTGTTYNEQFF.

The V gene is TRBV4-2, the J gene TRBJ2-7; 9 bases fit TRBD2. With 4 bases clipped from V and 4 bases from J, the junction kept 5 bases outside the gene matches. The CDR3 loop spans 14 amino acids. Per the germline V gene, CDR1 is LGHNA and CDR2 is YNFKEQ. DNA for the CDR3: TGTGCCAGCAGCCTTAGCGGGAGTCAGTACGAGCAGTACTTC. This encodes CASSLSGSQYEQYF.

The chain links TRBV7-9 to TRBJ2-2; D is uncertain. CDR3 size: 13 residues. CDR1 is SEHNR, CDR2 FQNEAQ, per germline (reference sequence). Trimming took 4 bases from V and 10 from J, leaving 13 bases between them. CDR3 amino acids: CASSSPGVEELFF. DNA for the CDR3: TGTGCCAGCAGCTCGCCCGGCGTCGAGGAGCTGTTTTTT.

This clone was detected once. This CDR3 is CASSAGGPNEKLFF. The CDR3 nucleotides are TGTGCCAGCAGCGCGGGCGGTCCTAATGAAAAACTGTTTTTT. The chain has TRBV9 and TRBJ1-4, with D uncertain. This CDR3 is built from 14 residues. V was clipped by 3 bases and J by 3 bases, with 9 bases between them. Germline values: CDR1 SGDLS, CDR2 YYNGEE. Supplemented by reference TRBV9 and TRBJ1-4, the full variable domain reads DSGVTQTPKHLITATGQRVTLRCSPRSGDLSVYWYQQSLDQGLQFLIQYYNGEERAKGNILERFSAQQFPDLHSELNLSSLELGDSALYFCASSAGGPNEKLFFGSGTQLSVL.

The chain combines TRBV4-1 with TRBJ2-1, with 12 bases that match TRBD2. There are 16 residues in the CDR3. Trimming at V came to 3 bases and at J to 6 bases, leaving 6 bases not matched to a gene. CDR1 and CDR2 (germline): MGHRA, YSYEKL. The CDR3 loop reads CASSQAGLAGPNEQFF. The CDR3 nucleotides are TGCGCCAGCAGCCAGGCTGGACTAGCGGGGCCCAATGAGCAGTTCTTC.

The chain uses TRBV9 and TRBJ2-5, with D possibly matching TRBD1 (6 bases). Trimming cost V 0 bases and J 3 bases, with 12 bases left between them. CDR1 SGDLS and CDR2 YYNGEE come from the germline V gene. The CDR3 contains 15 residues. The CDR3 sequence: CASSVAWGPKETQYF. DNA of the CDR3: TGTGCCAGCAGCGTAGCCTGGGGGCCGAAAGAGACCCAGTACTTC.

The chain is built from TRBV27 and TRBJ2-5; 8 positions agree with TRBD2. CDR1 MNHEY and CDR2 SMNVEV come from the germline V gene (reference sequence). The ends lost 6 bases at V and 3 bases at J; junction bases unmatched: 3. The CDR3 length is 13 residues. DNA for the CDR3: TGTGCCAGCAGATCCGGGGGGGAAGAGACCCAGTACTTC. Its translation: CASRSGGEETQYF.

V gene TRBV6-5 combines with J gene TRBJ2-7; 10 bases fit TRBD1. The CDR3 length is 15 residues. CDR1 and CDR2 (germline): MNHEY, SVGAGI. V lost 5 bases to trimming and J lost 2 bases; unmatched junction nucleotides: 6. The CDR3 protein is CASSVGTGVTYEQYF. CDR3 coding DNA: TGTGCCAGCAGTGTCGGGACAGGGGTAACCTACGAGCAGTACTTC.

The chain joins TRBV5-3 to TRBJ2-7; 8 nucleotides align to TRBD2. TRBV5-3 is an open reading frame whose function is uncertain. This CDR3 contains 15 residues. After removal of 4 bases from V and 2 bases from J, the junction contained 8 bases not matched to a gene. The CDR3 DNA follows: TGTGCCAGAAGCATTGGACGGGAGGGTCCCTACGAGCAGTACTTC. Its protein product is CARSIGREGPYEQYF.